Below are 28 T cell receptor beta chains sequenced from a single sample in a study of cytomegalovirus exposure and HLA in healthy donors. The protocol was immunoSEQ multiplex PCR, while the TCRdb copy is restricted to in-frame clones and leaves out a portion. This sample carries about 170,000 clones, around nine tenths of them seen once, and the ten largest clones take approximately 10%. The material sequenced was PBMCs. These receptors were taken from a woman under 30 in good health and CMV-seropositive.

This clone was detected a few times. This chain's CDR3 is CASSQGAWTSGKYSYEQYF. CDR3 in DNA: TGTGCCAGCAGCCAGGGGGCCTGGACTAGCGGTAAATACTCCTACGAGCAGTACTTC. The rearrangement links TRBV14 to TRBJ2-7; 10 bases align to TRBD2. CDR1 and CDR2 from the germline V gene are SGHDN and FVKESK. Losses at the gene ends were 3 bases for V and 0 bases for J; bases not matched to a gene: 14. CDR3 length equals 19 residues.

V usage is TRBV30 and J usage is TRBJ1-4, with 7 bases lining up with TRBD1. V gave up 0 bases and J gave up 7 bases; unmatched junction bases: 5. Germline-derived CDR1 and CDR2 are GTSNPN and SVGIG (reference sequence). The length of the CDR3 is 14 residues. The CDR3 nucleotides read TGTGCCTGGAGTGTTCGGACAGGAGGTGAAAAACTGTTTTTT. Translating it yields CAWSVRTGGEKLFF.

The sample holds one count of this clone. The rearrangement joins TRBV9 to TRBJ2-1, with TRBD2 identical over 11 bases. CDR3 size: 15 residues. The V gene's germline CDR1 is SGDLS and CDR2 YYNGEE. V trimming: 4 bases; J trimming: 4 bases; junction bases outside the gene matches: 4. As DNA, the CDR3 is TGTGCCAGCAGCTCGACTAGCGGGACATACAATGAGCAGTTCTTC. Its translation: CASSSTSGTYNEQFF.

The J gene is TRBJ2-1, the V gene TRBV14; TRBD2 agrees at 15 bases. Germline CDR1 SGHDN, CDR2 FVKESK. J lost 6 bases, V lost 4 bases, and 1 base had no gene match. There are 15 residues in the CDR3. The CDR3 nucleotides read TGTGCCAGCAGCCTGGGACTAGCGGGGGGCAATGAGCAGTTCTTC. Translated, it gives CASSLGLAGGNEQFF.

CDR3 in amino acids: CASSPQMGAQNTEAFF. In DNA, the CDR3 is TGTGCCAGCAGCCCACAGATGGGGGCCCAGAACACTGAAGCTTTCTTT. The gene calls are TRBV9 and TRBJ1-1; possibly TRBD1 for D (6 bases). The V and J ends lost 4 bases and 1 base respectively, with 17 bases between them. Germline V gene lookup returns CDR1 SGDLS and CDR2 YYNGEE. The CDR3 is 16 residues long.

J is TRBJ2-7 and V is TRBV9, with 7 positions matching TRBD2. CDR1 is SGDLS and CDR2 is YYNGEE in the germline V gene. There are 16 residues in the CDR3. After removal of 3 bases from V and 2 bases from J, the junction contained 11 bases not matched to a gene. CDR3 loop: CASSASPGLLPYEQYF. The DNA of the CDR3 is TGTGCCAGCAGCGCTTCTCCGGGACTATTACCCTACGAGCAGTACTTC.

This chain uses TRBV6-5 with TRBJ1-1; 8 bases agree with TRBD1. The V gene end was trimmed by 1 base and the J gene end by 4 bases; junction bases not matched to a gene: 2. The CDR3 loop spans 14 amino acids. Germline CDR1 MNHEY, CDR2 SVGAGI. CDR3 DNA sequence: TGTGCCAGCAGTTACTACGACAGGGGCACTGAAGCTTTCTTT. It encodes CASSYYDRGTEAFF.

V gene TRBV19 combines with J gene TRBJ1-2, with D unclear. V gave up 3 bases and J gave up 1 base, with 9 bases separating them. The CDR3 runs to 14 residues. The germline V gene encodes CDR1 LNHDA and CDR2 SQIVND (reference sequence). CDR3 DNA: TGTGCCAGTAGTATCCCCGGCGGTAACTATGGCTACACCTTC. It is translated as CASSIPGGNYGYTF.

This chain connects TRBV7-9 to TRBJ2-1; possibly TRBD1 for D (5 bases). V was clipped by 6 bases and J by 6 bases, with 9 bases between them. Germline lookup yields CDR1 SEHNR and CDR2 FQNEAQ (reference sequence). The CDR3 has 12 amino acids. The CDR3, as DNA: TGTGCCAGCAGGTTTCAGGGCAATGAGCAGTTCTTC. Residues: CASRFQGNEQFF.

This clone occurred once. The rearrangement links TRBV15 to TRBJ1-4; the D gene is possibly TRBD1 (6 bases). V was shortened by 0 bases and J by 5 bases, with 10 bases between the two germline ends. Germline assignment: CDR1 LNHNV and CDR2 YYDKDF (reference sequence). The CDR3 spans 15 residues. The CDR3 here is CATSRDTGKNEKLFF. In nucleotides, the CDR3 is TGTGCCACCAGCAGAGATACAGGGAAGAATGAAAAACTGTTTTTT.

The genes are TRBV7-8 and TRBJ1-1, with a weak D call TRBD1 (6 bases). Deletions cut 5 bases from V and 6 bases from J, with 10 bases between. The CDR3 covers 12 residues. Germline V gene lookup returns CDR1 SGHVS and CDR2 FQNEAQ. CDR3 in amino acids: CASSIQGSEAFF. CDR3 sequence (DNA): TGTGCCAGCAGCATACAGGGATCTGAAGCTTTCTTT.

The rearrangement joins TRBV6-6 to TRBJ2-7; no clear D. The germline V gene has CDR1 MNHNY and CDR2 SVGAGI (reference sequence). The CDR3 contains 12 residues. V gave up 5 bases and J gave up 3 bases, with 8 bases separating them. CDR3 amino acids: CASSPMFYEQYF. For the CDR3, the DNA is TGTGCCAGCAGTCCTATGTTCTACGAGCAGTACTTC.

V and J are TRBV13 and TRBJ2-2; tentative D call: TRBD2 (6 bases). CDR1 and CDR2 from the germline V gene are PRHDT and FYEKMQ (reference sequence). The V gene lost 6 bases and the J gene lost 5 bases, with 16 bases spanning the gap. The CDR3 contains 15 residues. The DNA for the CDR3 is TGTGCCAGCAGTCTGGGCGGGACCTATACCGGGGAGCTGTTTTTT. This gives the protein CASSLGGTYTGELFF.

The chain joins TRBV5-4 to TRBJ2-7; the match to TRBD2 covers 8 bases. V shed 4 bases, J shed 6 bases, and the junction held 12 bases outside the gene matches. The CDR3 has 15 amino acids. The germline CDR1 and CDR2 sequences are SGHNT and YYREEE (reference sequence). This CDR3 is CASSHISGGGVEQYF. CDR3 sequence (DNA): TGTGCCAGCAGCCACATATCCGGGGGGGGCGTCGAGCAGTACTTC.

V is TRBV28 and J is TRBJ2-1; the match to TRBD2 covers 9 bases. The CDR3 covers 15 residues. The germline CDR1 and CDR2 sequences are MDHEN and SYDVKM. The V gene end was trimmed by 5 bases and the J gene end by 3 bases; junction bases not matched to a gene: 5. The CDR3 protein is CASSPLAGHYNEQFF. For the CDR3, the DNA is TGTGCCAGCAGTCCCCTAGCGGGGCACTACAATGAGCAGTTCTTC.

This chain connects TRBV29-1 to TRBJ1-2; 10 bases align to TRBD1. The length of the CDR3 is 14 residues. CDR1 SQVTM and CDR2 ANQGSEA come from the germline V gene. With 2 bases clipped from V and 4 bases from J, the junction kept 4 bases outside the gene matches. In DNA form, the CDR3 reads TGCAGCGTTGAAAGTGACAGGGGGCTCTATGGCTACACCTTC. This sequence encodes CSVESDRGLYGYTF.

The chain combines TRBV9 with TRBJ2-1; TRBD2 agrees at 14 bases. This CDR3 comprises 14 residues. Germline V CDR1 and CDR2: SGDLS, YYNGEE. Trimming cost V 4 bases and J 12 bases; bases outside gene matches: 6. This CDR3 reads CASSSGTSGRRQFF. CDR3 DNA: TGTGCCAGCAGCTCCGGGACTAGCGGGAGACGGCAGTTCTTC.

This chain connects TRBV11-2 to TRBJ1-2; D perhaps matches TRBD1 (6 bases). V lost 4 bases to trimming and J lost 4 bases, with 13 bases between them. The germline V gene encodes CDR1 SGHAT and CDR2 FQNNGV. The CDR3 loop spans 14 amino acids. This chain's CDR3 is CASSSYRAPYGYTF. DNA of the CDR3: TGTGCCAGCAGCTCTTACAGGGCACCCTATGGCTACACCTTC.

The chain employs TRBV5-4 and TRBJ2-1; D is possibly TRBD2 (6 bases). The CDR3 has 14 amino acids. Germline V gene data show CDR1 as SGHNT and CDR2 as YYREEE (reference sequence). V lost 4 bases and J 7 bases, leaving 15 bases between the germline ends. CDR3 sequence reads: CASSIPEGGNEQFF. Written as DNA, the CDR3 is TGTGCCAGCAGCATCCCGGAGGGTGGAAATGAGCAGTTCTTC.

V and J are TRBV7-2 and TRBJ1-5; D uncertain. Germline CDR1 SGHTA, CDR2 FQGNSA. V gave up 5 bases and J gave up 0 bases, with 14 bases separating them. The CDR3 extends over 16 amino acids. The CDR3 reads CASSVKRKLSNQPQHF. CDR3 in DNA: TGTGCCAGCAGCGTCAAGAGGAAGCTTAGCAATCAGCCCCAGCATTTT.

This chain links TRBV27 with TRBJ2-1, with D perhaps TRBD2 (5 bases). The V end was cut by 0 bases, the J end by 5 bases, with 17 bases between. The CDR3 sequence is 17 residues long. CDR1 is MNHEY, CDR2 SMNVEV, per germline (reference sequence). CDR3 bases: TGTGCCAGCAGTTTATCGATGAGGGCAGAATTCGACAATGAGCAGTTCTTC. Translated, it gives CASSLSMRAEFDNEQFF.

CDR3 loop: CASSAGTGSTDTQYF. The CDR3 DNA follows: TGTGCCAGCAGCGCGGGGACAGGAAGCACAGATACGCAGTATTTT. V and J are TRBV21-1 and TRBJ2-3; the table's D call TRBD1 went unverified against the DNA. TRBV21-1 is a documented pseudogene. The CDR3 length is 15 residues.

The chain couples TRBV7-4 to TRBJ1-2; D is possibly TRBD1 (5 bases). This CDR3 has 17 amino acids. Germline assignment: CDR1 SGHVT and CDR2 SQSDAQ. Trimming left V 4 bases short and J 4 bases short, with 22 bases between. The CDR3 DNA sequence: TGTGCCAGCAGCTCGAAGTTTTGGGGCAGACACCCCTATGGCTACACCTTC. Translating gives CASSSKFWGRHPYGYTF. The whole variable domain, remainder taken from reference TRBV7-4 and TRBJ1-2, is GAGVSQSPRYKVAKRGRDVALRCDSISGHVTLYWYRQTLGQGSEVLTYSQSDAQRDKSGRPSGRFSAERPERSVSTLKIQRTEQGDSAVYLCASSSKFWGRHPYGYTFGSGTRLTVV.

The chain is built from TRBV4-2 and TRBJ2-5; perhaps TRBD1 as D (6 bases). Between the trimmed V and J ends, which lost 4 bases and 1 base, there was a span of 16 bases. CDR3 length: 16 amino acids. Germline V lookup: CDR1 LGHNA, CDR2 YNFKEQ. CDR3 coding DNA: TGTGCCAGCAGCCGCTGGAAGGGCAGGGGCCAAGAGACCCAGTACTTC. Translated: CASSRWKGRGQETQYF.

V and J are TRBV5-1 and TRBJ2-3, with D maybe TRBD2 (6 bases). Trimming took 0 bases from V and 3 from J, leaving 17 bases between them. CDR1 is SGHRS and CDR2 is YFSETQ in the germline V gene. The CDR3 runs to 17 residues. The CDR3 protein is CASSLGMTRAITDTQYF. The CDR3 coding sequence is TGCGCCAGCAGCTTGGGGATGACTAGAGCGATAACAGATACGCAGTATTTT. Together with reference TRBV5-1 and TRBJ2-3, the CDR3 gives the full variable domain: KAGVTQTPRYLIKTRGQQVTLSCSPISGHRSVSWYQQTPGQGLQFLFEYFSETQRNKGNFPGRFSGRQFSNSRSEMNVSTLELGDSALYLCASSLGMTRAITDTQYFGPGTRLTVL.

V and J are TRBV7-6 and TRBJ1-1; TRBD1 agrees at 7 bases. Unmatched junction bases numbered 12, after V lost 7 bases and J lost 1 base. CDR3 length: 16 residues. CDR1 and CDR2 from the germline V gene are SGHVS and FNYEAQ. CDR3 sequence (DNA): TGTGCCAGCACCGCACTTGCACAGGGGTCGAACACTGAAGCTTTCTTT. Translation: CASTALAQGSNTEAFF.

The rearrangement uses TRBV28 and TRBJ1-5; 12 bases are shared with TRBD1. V dropped 4 bases and J dropped 7; count of bases not matched to a gene: 5. This CDR3 is 15 amino acids long. CDR1 and CDR2 (germline): MDHEN, SYDVKM. The chain's CDR3 is CASSSSGQGAQPQHF. In DNA, the CDR3 is TGTGCCAGCAGTTCGTCGGGACAGGGGGCACAGCCCCAGCATTTT.

The V and J genes are TRBV7-9 and TRBJ2-5; TRBD1 matches at 8 bases. The germline V gene has CDR1 SEHNR and CDR2 FQNEAQ (reference sequence). This CDR3 has 14 amino acids. Trimming cost V 4 bases and J 1 base; bases outside gene matches: 2. The CDR3: CASSSGQGQETQYF. Here the CDR3 DNA reads TGTGCCAGCAGCTCAGGACAGGGCCAAGAGACCCAGTACTTC.